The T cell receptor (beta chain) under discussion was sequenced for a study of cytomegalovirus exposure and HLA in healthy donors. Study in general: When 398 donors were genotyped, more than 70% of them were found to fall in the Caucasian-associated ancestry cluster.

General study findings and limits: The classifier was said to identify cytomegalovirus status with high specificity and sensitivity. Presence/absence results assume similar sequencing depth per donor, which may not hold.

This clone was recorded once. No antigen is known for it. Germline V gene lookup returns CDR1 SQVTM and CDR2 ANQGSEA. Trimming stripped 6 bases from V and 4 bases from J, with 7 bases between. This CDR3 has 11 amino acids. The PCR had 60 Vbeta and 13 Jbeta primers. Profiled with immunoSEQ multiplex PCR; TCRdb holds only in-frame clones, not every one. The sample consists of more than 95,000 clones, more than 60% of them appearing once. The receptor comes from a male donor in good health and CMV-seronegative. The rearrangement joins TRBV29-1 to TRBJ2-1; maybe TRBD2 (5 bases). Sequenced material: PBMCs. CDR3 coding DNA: TGCAGCGTGGGAGCGTACAATGAGCAGTTCTTC. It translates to CSVGAYNEQFF.